The source of this T cell receptor beta chain is a study of blood T cell repertoires in COVID-19. This CDR3 comprises 18 residues. V dropped 3 bases and J dropped 4; count of bases not matched to a gene: 12. In germline, CDR1 is SGHTA, CDR2 FQGNSA. In the authors' workflow: Amplifying reference gene primers gave estimates of nucleated cell counts. Clones were sequenced by immunoSEQ multiplex PCR, and TCRdb holds only the in-frame ones, with some missing. The V and J calls and the clone size are those of that table, but D and trimming were determined from the DNA. The sample gives fewer than 200,000 clones, 70% to 85% of which show up once; about an eighth is in the top ten.

The clonotype was recovered from a man aged 50-60 years who had recovered from COVID-19. Sequencing was done on a sample of PBMCs or T cells enriched from blood (not recorded which). The J gene is TRBJ1-6, the V gene TRBV7-2, with 7 bases that match TRBD1. The DNA of the CDR3 is TGTGCCAGCAGCTTCCCCGCAGGGACAGTAGATTATAATTCACCCCTCCACTTT. It translates to CASSFPAGTVDYNSPLHF.